These 10 T cell receptor beta chains were sequenced from one sample in a study of response to subunit inactivated influenza vaccine listed by TCRdb under 2018. What the time point label conveys for this sample: 45 days after influenza vaccine administration. The library came from RT-PCR. Reads for this sample came from an Illumina HiSeq 2500. TCRdb reprocessing: public reads trimmed at Q25 with fastp, clones called with MiXCR, in-frame beta chains kept. Rows merge per CDR3 protein into single entries with the most common DNA and genes. Across this sample there are 430,000 or so distinct CDR3 sequences, with about 10% seen only once. Approximately 12% of the sample is taken by the ten largest. The sequenced sample was PBMCs from blood, obtained more than 35 days after vaccination. All receptors derive from a man aged 45 to 65 who received an inactivated influenza vaccine. Donor details come from another sample of the same person, matched by shared clones.

This clonotype was counted only a few times. The chain employs TRBV2 and TRBJ2-7, with a tentative D call TRBD1 (6 bases). Germline loops: CDR1 SNHLY, CDR2 FYNNEI. The ends were cut back, 5 bases at V and 0 bases at J, with 11 bases in the middle. The CDR3 is 14 amino acids. The CDR3 is CASSTGTLSYEQYF. CDR3 sequence (DNA): TGTGCCAGCAGTACCGGGACACTCTCCTACGAGCAGTACTTC.

The chain is built from TRBV29-1 and TRBJ1-1; D is ambiguous. The CDR3 contains 13 residues. V was pared by 4 bases and J by 5 bases, with 14 bases between. Germline assignment: CDR1 SQVTM and CDR2 ANQGSEA. The CDR3 DNA reads TGCAGCGTTGTAGGGCTTGGAGGAACTGAAGCTTTCTTT. It yields the protein CSVVGLGGTEAFF.

The chain joins TRBV4-2 to TRBJ2-2; a weak D match, TRBD2 (5 bases). In germline, CDR1 is LGHNA, CDR2 YNFKEQ. V was pared by 3 bases and J by 4 bases, with 12 bases between. The CDR3 totals 15 residues. The CDR3 reads CASSQVEEGTGELFF. The DNA of the CDR3 is TGTGCCAGCAGCCAGGTAGAAGAGGGCACCGGGGAGCTGTTTTTT.

This sequence joins TRBV20-1 and TRBJ1-6, with D possibly matching TRBD1 (5 bases). Between the trimmed V and J ends, which lost 3 bases and 10 bases, there was a span of 10 bases. The CDR3 covers 12 residues. Germline loops: CDR1 DFQATT, CDR2 SNEGSKA (reference sequence). CDR3 nucleotides: TGCAGTGCTAGCAGGGTCAAGTCACCCCTCCACTTT. Protein sequence: CSASRVKSPLHF.

There are a few counts of this clonotype. This chain uses TRBV11-2 with TRBJ1-1, with D unresolved. Germline lookup yields CDR1 SGHAT and CDR2 FQNNGV. The CDR3 is 14 amino acids. V gave up 2 bases and J gave up 4 bases, with 11 bases separating them. DNA of the CDR3: TGTGCCAGCAGCTTATCGGAGGTGGGCACTGAAGCTTTCTTT. This sequence encodes CASSLSEVGTEAFF. The variable domain in full, completed from reference TRBV11-2 and TRBJ1-1, reads EAGVAQSPRYKIIEKRQSVAFWCNPISGHATLYWYQQILGQGPKLLIQFQNNGVVDDSQLPKDRFSAERLKGVDSTLKIQPAKLEDSAVYLCASSLSEVGTEAFFGQGTRLTVV.

This clonotype was found a few times. V usage is TRBV5-6 and J usage is TRBJ2-3; 8 bases agree with TRBD2. The trim removed 6 bases at V and 5 bases at J, leaving 14 bases unmatched. The CDR3 is made up of 16 amino acids. Germline V gene lookup returns CDR1 SGHDT and CDR2 YYEEEE. CDR3 nucleotide sequence: TGTGCCAGCAACCCCGCTCGTGGGCTAGCGGGAGATACGCAGTATTTT. It is translated as CASNPARGLAGDTQYF.

This clonotype has a handful of counts. V gene TRBV5-1 combines with J gene TRBJ1-4; D uncertain. CDR1 and CDR2 from the germline V gene are SGHRS and YFSETQ. The V end was cut by 4 bases, the J end by 5 bases, with 15 bases between. This CDR3 is built from 15 residues. CDR3 nucleotide sequence: TGCGCCAGCAGCGGGAGGGCAGGCAAGAATGAAAAACTGTTTTTT. Protein: CASSGRAGKNEKLFF.

The rearrangement joins TRBV4-1 to TRBJ1-5; no reliable D call. V lost 4 bases and J 1 base, leaving 17 bases between the germline ends. Per germline, CDR1 MGHRA and CDR2 YSYEKL. The CDR3 sequence is 17 residues long. CDR3 sequence reads: CASSLILLRQSNQPQHF. Here the CDR3 DNA reads TGCGCCAGCAGCCTCATCCTGTTGAGACAAAGCAATCAGCCCCAGCATTTT.

Ten or more counts support this clonotype. This chain connects TRBV29-1 to TRBJ2-1, with 14 bases fitting TRBD2. Germline V lookup: CDR1 SQVTM, CDR2 ANQGSEA. Losses at the gene ends were 7 bases for V and 8 bases for J; bases not matched to a gene: 4. This CDR3 has 13 residues. CDR3 in amino acids: CSGGLAGGHEQFF. CDR3 DNA: TGCAGCGGCGGACTAGCGGGAGGCCATGAGCAGTTCTTC.

The V and J genes are TRBV6-1 and TRBJ1-6, with a possible D match to TRBD1 (5 bases). The CDR3 totals 15 residues. V dropped 4 bases and J dropped 7 bases, with 14 bases sitting between them. Germline lookup yields CDR1 MNHNS and CDR2 SASEGT. In DNA form, the CDR3 reads TGTGCCAGCAGTGTGGGACCGGGCGTCAATTCACCCCTCCACTTT. This encodes CASSVGPGVNSPLHF.